These 31 T cell receptor beta chains share one sample of origin, sequenced in a study of shared clonotypes between healthy human individuals. Clones were read by immunoSEQ multiplex PCR, and TCRdb kept only the in-frame ones, dropping some. The repertoire consists of a few hundred thousand clones, with 90% to 98% occurring once and the leading ten covering 0.25% to 0.35%. Material for sequencing was memory CD8+ T cells sorted from blood. The subset: CD45RO+ cells pooled with CCR7-negative TemRA cells. These receptors came from a man younger than 40 in good health.

V and J are TRBV4-2 and TRBJ2-1; 14 bases are shared with TRBD2. CDR3 length: 16 amino acids. CDR1 and CDR2 from the germline V gene are LGHNA and YNFKEQ. After removal of 0 bases from V and 10 bases from J, the junction contained 5 bases not matched to a gene. CDR3 loop: CASSQETGLAGAEQFF. As DNA, the CDR3 is TGTGCCAGCAGCCAAGAAACGGGACTAGCGGGAGCCGAGCAGTTCTTC.

The CDR3 DNA sequence: TGCAGCGCCCGGATAGCGGGAGTAGTCGGGGAGCTGTTTTTT. Translated, it gives CSARIAGVVGELFF. This chain joins TRBV29-1 and TRBJ2-2, with 9 bases aligning to TRBD2. The trim removed 7 bases at V and 7 bases at J, leaving 10 bases unmatched. This CDR3 contains 14 residues. CDR1 and CDR2 from the germline V gene are SQVTM and ANQGSEA.

This chain joins TRBV5-1 and TRBJ2-1; 9 nucleotides line up with TRBD1. CDR1 is SGHRS and CDR2 is YFSETQ in the germline V gene. Germline trimming cut 5 bases from V and 9 bases from J; bases unmatched to any gene: 9. The CDR3 loop spans 14 amino acids. The CDR3, as DNA: TGCGCCAGCAGAGGGGGACAGGGTATGCCTGAGCAGTTCTTC. Amino acids: CASRGGQGMPEQFF.

The V and J genes are TRBV5-8 and TRBJ2-3; TRBD2 aligns across 14 bases. CDR3 length: 17 amino acids. With 4 bases clipped from V and 4 bases from J, the junction kept 8 bases outside the gene matches. The V gene's germline CDR1 is SGHTS and CDR2 YDEGEE. The CDR3: CASSTGTSGGGADTQYF. In DNA, the CDR3 is TGTGCCAGCAGCACCGGGACTAGCGGGGGTGGCGCAGATACGCAGTATTTT.

This chain links TRBV5-4 with TRBJ1-1; the match to TRBD1 covers 11 bases. With V trimmed by 2 bases and J by 0 bases, 3 bases remained unmatched. The CDR3 extends over 16 amino acids. The germline V gene has CDR1 SGHNT and CDR2 YYREEE (reference sequence). The CDR3 is CASSFGGQGVNTEAFF. CDR3 in DNA: TGTGCCAGCAGCTTTGGGGGACAGGGGGTGAACACTGAAGCTTTCTTT.

In regard to this clone: The same CDR3 arises from other DNA sequences in this sample as well. This chain connects TRBV5-1 to TRBJ1-1; D call uncertain. The CDR3 is 13 amino acids. Between the trimmed V and J ends, which lost 0 bases and 4 bases, there was a span of 7 bases. The germline V gene has CDR1 SGHRS and CDR2 YFSETQ. The CDR3 here is CASSLAGSTEAFF. CDR3 DNA: TGCGCCAGCAGCTTGGCGGGGAGCACTGAAGCTTTCTTT. Using reference TRBV5-1 and TRBJ1-1 for the parts outside the CDR3, the full variable domain is KAGVTQTPRYLIKTRGQQVTLSCSPISGHRSVSWYQQTPGQGLQFLFEYFSETQRNKGNFPGRFSGRQFSNSRSEMNVSTLELGDSALYLCASSLAGSTEAFFGQGTRLTVV.

This clone was observed once. The V gene is TRBV6-1, the J gene TRBJ2-7, with 9 bases fitting TRBD2. Germline CDR1 and CDR2: MNHNS and SASEGT. The trim removed 10 bases at V and 0 bases at J, leaving 4 bases unmatched. The CDR3 is made up of 13 amino acids. CDR3 region: CATEGLASYEQYF. CDR3 in DNA: TGTGCCACCGAGGGACTAGCCTCCTACGAGCAGTACTTC.

As regards this clone: The germline gene is not matched at one end of the junction; a read error may be the cause. The chain joins TRBV7-7 to TRBJ2-5, with 12 bases lining up with TRBD1. The germline gives CDR1 SSHAT, CDR2 FNYEAQ (reference sequence). The length of the CDR3 is 16 residues. In DNA form, the CDR3 reads TGTGCTAGCAGCTTAGGGGACAGGGGGCACCAAGAGACCCAGTACTTC. Translated, it gives CASSLGDRGHQETQYF. Filled out from reference TRBV7-7 and TRBJ2-5, the complete variable domain reads GAGVSQSPRYKVTKRGQDVTLRCDPISSHATLYWYQQALGQGPEFLTYFNYEAQPDKSGLPSDRFSAERPEGSISTLTIQRTEQRDSAMYRCASSLGDRGHQETQYFGPGTRLLVL.

The gene calls are TRBV7-9 and TRBJ1-1; D might be TRBD1 (6 bases). The CDR3 is 18 residues long. V was clipped by 5 bases and J by 4 bases, with 26 bases between them. Germline V gives CDR1 SEHNR, CDR2 FQNEAQ (reference sequence). The CDR3 coding sequence is TGTGCCAGCAGCCCAAGTCGGGGGGCAGCAGGTATTTTCACTGAAGCTTTCTTT. This sequence encodes CASSPSRGAAGIFTEAFF.

Details on this clone: Mismatch with germline at one junction end may stem from a read error. The chain recombines TRBV4-2 with TRBJ1-3, with 7 positions matching TRBD1. From germline, CDR1 is LGHNA and CDR2 YNFKEQ. CDR3 length: 15 amino acids. CDR3 bases: TGTGCCAGCAGCCAAAGGACAGGAACTGGTAACACCATATATTTT. The encoded protein is CASSQRTGTGNTIYF.

The genes are TRBV11-2 and TRBJ1-5; D ambiguous. The germline V and J ends were trimmed by 0 bases and 5 bases, with 8 bases remaining between them. The CDR3 consists of 14 residues. CDR1 SGHAT and CDR2 FQNNGV come from the germline V gene. In DNA, the CDR3 is TGTGCCAGCAGCTTAGATGGCGGGTATCAGCCCCAGCATTTT. Translation: CASSLDGGYQPQHF.

The gene calls are TRBV6-1 and TRBJ2-7; D is possibly TRBD2 (6 bases). Per germline, CDR1 MNHNS and CDR2 SASEGT. Trimming pared 0 bases from V and 3 bases from J, leaving 12 bases between. The CDR3 spans 15 residues. The CDR3 spells CASSEAASAYYEQYF. The DNA of the CDR3 is TGTGCCAGCAGTGAAGCCGCTAGCGCCTACTACGAGCAGTACTTC.

The chain is built from TRBV19 and TRBJ2-7, with 7 bases matching TRBD1. J lost 6 bases, V lost 3 bases, and 8 bases had no gene match. The CDR3 extends over 14 amino acids. Germline V gene sequence: CDR1 LNHDA, CDR2 SQIVND (reference sequence). The CDR3, as DNA: TGTGCCAGTAGTATCAACCTACAGGGGACCGAGCAGTACTTC. This translates into CASSINLQGTEQYF.

This clone appeared once. This rearrangement joins TRBV7-9 to TRBJ1-1; the D is unclear. The CDR3 loop spans 13 amino acids. The ends were cut back, 10 bases at V and 3 bases at J, with 15 bases in the middle. Germline values: CDR1 SEHNR, CDR2 FQNEAQ (reference sequence). The DNA for the CDR3 is TGTGCCATCCCACCCCCGGCGTACACTGAAGCTTTCTTT. This gives the protein CAIPPPAYTEAFF.

The chain is built from TRBV28 and TRBJ2-7; 10 nucleotides align to TRBD2. This CDR3 comprises 14 residues. Unmatched junction bases numbered 5, after V lost 7 bases and J lost 2 bases. Germline CDR1 MDHEN, CDR2 SYDVKM. CDR3 loop: CASTGGLAAYEQYF. In nucleotides, the CDR3 is TGTGCCAGCACCGGTGGACTAGCGGCCTACGAGCAGTACTTC.

The CDR3 sequence is CASSIRLAGYNEQFF. The CDR3 DNA reads as TGTGCCAGTAGTATTAGGCTAGCTGGTTACAATGAGCAGTTCTTC. The chain recombines TRBV19 with TRBJ2-1; a weak D match, TRBD2 (5 bases). This CDR3 has 15 residues. V lost 3 bases and J lost 4, with 13 bases in between. The germline gives CDR1 LNHDA, CDR2 SQIVND (reference sequence).

The chain carries TRBV19 and TRBJ1-5; D is undetermined. The V and J ends lost 3 bases and 2 bases respectively, with 8 bases between them. CDR1 LNHDA and CDR2 SQIVND come from the germline V gene (reference sequence). This CDR3 has 14 residues. CDR3 loop: CASSMRGGNQPQHF. The CDR3 region has the DNA TGTGCCAGTAGTATGCGGGGTGGCAATCAGCCCCAGCATTTT. The full variable domain, completed using reference TRBV19 and TRBJ1-5, is DGGITQSPKYLFRKEGQNVTLSCEQNLNHDAMYWYRQDPGQGLRLIYYSQIVNDFQKGDIAEGYSVSREKKESFPLTVTSAQKNPTAFYLCASSMRGGNQPQHFGDGTRLSIL.

The CDR3: CAISFTGELFF. The CDR3 DNA reads TGTGCCATCAGTTTCACCGGGGAGCTGTTTTTT. The chain combines TRBV10-3 with TRBJ2-2, with D unclear. The CDR3 is made up of 11 amino acids. The germline V gene encodes CDR1 ENHRY and CDR2 SYGVKD. Trimming took 5 bases from V and 4 from J, leaving 2 bases between them.

The chain links TRBV19 to TRBJ2-7; TRBD1 matches at 8 bases. The V gene's germline CDR1 is LNHDA and CDR2 SQIVND (reference sequence). Trimming took 3 bases from V and 2 from J; bases not matched to a gene: 3. The length of the CDR3 is 14 residues. CDR3 DNA sequence: TGTGCCAGTAGTATGGCAGGGGGCGCCTACGAGCAGTACTTC. Amino acid sequence: CASSMAGGAYEQYF.

The chain has TRBV10-3 and TRBJ2-3; 7 bases agree with TRBD1. The CDR3 runs 11 residues. With V trimmed by 9 bases and J by 4 bases, 1 base remained unmatched. The germline CDR1 and CDR2 sequences are ENHRY and SYGVKD. The CDR3, as DNA: TGTGCCATTCAGGGGGCAGATACGCAGTATTTT. Protein: CAIQGADTQYF.

J is TRBJ1-5 and V is TRBV9, with D perhaps TRBD1 (6 bases). The V gene lost 0 bases and the J gene lost 4 bases, with 11 bases spanning the gap. This CDR3 is 15 amino acids long. The V gene's germline CDR1 is SGDLS and CDR2 YYNGEE. CDR3 sequence: CASSVGGGANQPQHF. The CDR3 nucleotides read TGTGCCAGCAGCGTAGGAGGGGGGGCGAATCAGCCCCAGCATTTT.

The rearrangement links TRBV4-1 to TRBJ2-2; TRBD2 aligns across 9 bases. There are 20 residues in the CDR3. Germline V lookup: CDR1 MGHRA, CDR2 YSYEKL. The trim removed 4 bases at V and 0 bases at J, leaving 15 bases unmatched. The CDR3 DNA follows: TGCGCCAGCAGCCGCAATGGGGGGAGAACTAGCGGGTCGAACACCGGGGAGCTGTTTTTT. It codes for CASSRNGGRTSGSNTGELFF.

This clone turned up a few times. This chain connects TRBV7-2 to TRBJ1-1, with D unresolved. The CDR3 is made up of 13 amino acids. Germline V gives CDR1 SGHTA, CDR2 FQGNSA. The V gene lost 2 bases and the J gene lost 3 bases, with 7 bases spanning the gap. CDR3 in DNA: TGTGCCAGCAGCTTAAGTCTATACACTGAAGCTTTCTTT. Its protein product is CASSLSLYTEAFF. The variable domain in full, with the rest retrieved from reference TRBV7-2 and TRBJ1-1, is GAGVSQSPSNKVTEKGKDVELRCDPISGHTALYWYRQSLGQGLEFLIYFQGNSAPDKSGLPSDRFSAERTGGSVSTLTIQRTQQEDSAVYLCASSLSLYTEAFFGQGTRLTVV.

This chain links TRBV6-6 with TRBJ2-1; D may correspond to TRBD1 or TRBD2 (5 bases each). The CDR3 covers 15 residues. V lost 0 bases and J lost 9, with 15 bases in between. Germline V gene sequence: CDR1 MNHNY, CDR2 SVGAGI (reference sequence). The CDR3 DNA follows: TGTGCCAGCAGTTACTCGGGACGGCTCAGCGGTGAGCAGTTCTTC. The encoded protein is CASSYSGRLSGEQFF.

V and J are TRBV7-9 and TRBJ2-7; possibly TRBD1 for D (6 bases). The V and J ends lost 1 base and 8 bases respectively, with 18 bases between them. Germline-derived CDR1 and CDR2 are SEHNR and FQNEAQ (reference sequence). The CDR3 length is 15 residues. CDR3 loop: CASSLVTGQNIKQYF. The CDR3 coding sequence is TGTGCCAGCAGCTTAGTAACAGGGCAAAATATCAAGCAGTACTTC.

The V and J genes are TRBV7-2 and TRBJ2-1; D not resolved. Germline V gene sequence: CDR1 SGHTA, CDR2 FQGNSA. Trimming cost V 1 base and J 14 bases, with 15 bases left between them. The CDR3 loop spans 13 amino acids. CDR3 loop: CASSLVGGSSEFF. The CDR3 nucleotides are TGTGCCAGCAGCTTAGTCGGTGGATCTTCTGAGTTCTTC.

The chain carries TRBV20-1 and TRBJ2-1; TRBD2 matches 9 bases. With 6 bases clipped from V and 15 bases from J, the junction kept 9 bases outside the gene matches. CDR3 length: 11 residues. The germline V gene has CDR1 DFQATT and CDR2 SNEGSKA (reference sequence). The CDR3 loop reads CSAQNVGLAFF. Here the CDR3 DNA reads TGCAGTGCCCAAAATGTGGGACTAGCGTTCTTC.

The chain carries TRBV19 and TRBJ1-2; D gene unclear. CDR1 is LNHDA and CDR2 is SQIVND in the germline V gene (reference sequence). Trimming took 5 bases from V and 9 from J, leaving 19 bases between them. This CDR3 has 14 amino acids. The chain's CDR3 is CASSPGPTVGRYTF. The CDR3 nucleotides read TGTGCCAGTAGTCCCGGGCCAACAGTTGGGCGCTACACCTTC.

This clone has just a few counts. This rearrangement joins TRBV4-1 to TRBJ1-2, with D unresolved. The V end was cut by 2 bases, the J end by 8 bases, with 12 bases between. The CDR3 runs 13 residues. Germline V CDR1 and CDR2: MGHRA, YSYEKL. The CDR3 coding sequence is TGCGCCAGCAGCCAATATGGGGTGGCGGGCTACACCTTC. Protein product: CASSQYGVAGYTF.

The chain employs TRBV19 and TRBJ2-2; unclear D gene. The CDR3 runs 15 residues. CDR1 LNHDA and CDR2 SQIVND come from the germline V gene (reference sequence). The germline V and J ends were trimmed by 4 bases and 3 bases, with 12 bases remaining between them. The CDR3 region has the DNA TGTGCCAGTAGTAGGTCGACGGTTTACACCGGGGAGCTGTTTTTT. As protein: CASSRSTVYTGELFF. Combining the CDR3 with reference TRBV19 and TRBJ2-2 gives the whole variable domain DGGITQSPKYLFRKEGQNVTLSCEQNLNHDAMYWYRQDPGQGLRLIYYSQIVNDFQKGDIAEGYSVSREKKESFPLTVTSAQKNPTAFYLCASSRSTVYTGELFFGEGSRLTVL.

A few counts support this clone. The same CDR3 is also encoded by other DNA sequences in this sample. This chain uses TRBV9 with TRBJ2-3; maybe TRBD2 (6 bases). The germline V gene encodes CDR1 SGDLS and CDR2 YYNGEE. The V end was cut by 0 bases, the J end by 4 bases, with 6 bases between. The CDR3 runs to 13 residues. CDR3 residues: CASSVAGADTQYF. DNA for the CDR3: TGTGCCAGCAGCGTAGCGGGAGCAGATACGCAGTATTTT.